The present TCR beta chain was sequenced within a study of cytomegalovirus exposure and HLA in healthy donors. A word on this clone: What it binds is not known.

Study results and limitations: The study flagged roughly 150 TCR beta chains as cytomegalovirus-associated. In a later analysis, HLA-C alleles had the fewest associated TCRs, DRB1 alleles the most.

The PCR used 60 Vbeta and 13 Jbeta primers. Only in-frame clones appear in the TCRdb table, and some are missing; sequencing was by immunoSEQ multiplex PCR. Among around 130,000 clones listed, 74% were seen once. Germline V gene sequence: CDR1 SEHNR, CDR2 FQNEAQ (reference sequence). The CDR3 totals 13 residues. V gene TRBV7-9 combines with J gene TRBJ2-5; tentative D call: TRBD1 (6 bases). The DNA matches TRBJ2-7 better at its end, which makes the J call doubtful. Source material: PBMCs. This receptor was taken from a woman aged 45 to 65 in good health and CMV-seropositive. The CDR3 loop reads CASSHRARNEQYF. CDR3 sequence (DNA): TGTGCCAGCAGCCACAGGGCTCGGAACGAGCAGTACTTC.